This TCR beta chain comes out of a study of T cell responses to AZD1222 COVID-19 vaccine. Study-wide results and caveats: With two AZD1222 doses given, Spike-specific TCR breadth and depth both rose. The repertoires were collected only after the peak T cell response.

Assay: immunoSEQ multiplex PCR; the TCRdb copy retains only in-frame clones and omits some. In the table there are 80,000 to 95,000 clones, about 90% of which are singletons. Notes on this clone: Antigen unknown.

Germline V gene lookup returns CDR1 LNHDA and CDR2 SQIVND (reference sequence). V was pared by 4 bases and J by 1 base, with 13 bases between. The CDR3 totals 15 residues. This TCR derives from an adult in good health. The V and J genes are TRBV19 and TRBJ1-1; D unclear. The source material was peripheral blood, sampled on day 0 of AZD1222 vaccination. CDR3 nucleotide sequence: TGTGCCAGTAGTACTCACCGGGCCAGGAACACTGAAGCTTTCTTT. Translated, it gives CASSTHRARNTEAFF. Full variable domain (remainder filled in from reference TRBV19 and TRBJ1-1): DGGITQSPKYLFRKEGQNVTLSCEQNLNHDAMYWYRQDPGQGLRLIYYSQIVNDFQKGDIAEGYSVSREKKESFPLTVTSAQKNPTAFYLCASSTHRARNTEAFFGQGTRLTVV.